The 21 T cell receptor beta chains listed next were all sequenced from one sample in a study of response to subunit inactivated influenza vaccine. One entry per CDR3 protein results from TCRdb running MiXCR on the RT-PCR reads. The sample includes some 150,000 distinct CDR3 sequences, approximately 12% of them seen just once. These same data were also listed under a study on T cells expressing NK-cell markers. Per that study: Libraries used 5'RACE template switching adding universal primer site and UMIs.

Sequencing was performed on CD8+ T cells sorted from PBMCs, taken 12 days after vaccination. The receptor set was obtained from a man aged 45-60 years who received an inactivated influenza vaccine.

This clonotype was seen more than once but under ten times. The V call is TRBV7-9, the J call TRBJ2-1; TRBD2 agrees at 10 bases. The junction had 5 bases not matched to a gene; V was cut back by 5 bases and J by 4 bases. Germline-derived CDR1 and CDR2 are SEHNR and FQNEAQ (reference sequence). The CDR3 has 15 amino acids. This CDR3 reads CASSRGLATYNEQFF. DNA of the CDR3: TGTGCCAGCAGCCGGGGACTAGCGACATACAATGAGCAGTTCTTC.

This clonotype was detected a few times. The chain has TRBV15 and TRBJ2-3; 9 bases fit TRBD2. The CDR3 covers 15 residues. Germline V CDR1 and CDR2: LNHNV, YYDKDF (reference sequence). Losses at the gene ends were 1 base for V and 8 bases for J; bases not matched to a gene: 7. CDR3 in amino acids: CATSRAPASGVTQYF. The CDR3 bases are TGTGCCACCAGCAGAGCCCCAGCTAGCGGGGTTACGCAGTATTTT. The complete variable domain, with remaining parts taken from reference TRBV15 and TRBJ2-3, reads DAMVIQNPRYQVTQFGKPVTLSCSQTLNHNVMYWYQQKSSQAPKLLFHYYDKDFNNEADTPDNFQSRRPNTSFCFLDIRSPGLGDTAMYLCATSRAPASGVTQYFGPGTRLTVL.

In this sample, this clonotype turned up a few times. The chain is built from TRBV4-3 and TRBJ2-3, with 11 nucleotides matching TRBD1. This CDR3 has 16 amino acids. The J segment lost 4 bases and the V segment lost 1 base, leaving 4 bases of the junction unmatched. From germline, CDR1 is LGHNA and CDR2 YSLEER. CDR3 DNA sequence: TGCGCCAGCAGCCAAGTTAGGGGACAGGGGGCAGATACGCAGTATTTT. It encodes CASSQVRGQGADTQYF.

This clonotype was detected a few times. The V gene is TRBV2, the J gene TRBJ1-2; D may be TRBD1 (6 bases). The CDR3 is 14 residues long. Germline assignment: CDR1 SNHLY and CDR2 FYNNEI. Trimming cost V 2 bases and J 3 bases, with 10 bases left between them. The CDR3 sequence is CASSELAGDYGYTF. The CDR3 coding sequence is TGTGCCAGCAGTGAATTGGCAGGGGACTATGGCTACACCTTC.

This clonotype was observed many times. The chain links TRBV12-3 or TRBV12-4 to TRBJ2-1; D remains ambiguous. Trimming took 0 bases from V and 4 from J, leaving 10 bases between them. This CDR3 spans 15 amino acids. The CDR3 DNA follows: TGTGCCAGCAGTTTAGCGGACCGCCTATACAATGAGCAGTTCTTC. Encoded protein: CASSLADRLYNEQFF.

This clonotype was detected a few times. The chain couples TRBV4-1 to TRBJ2-1, with D possibly being TRBD2 (5 bases). CDR1 and CDR2 (germline): MGHRA, YSYEKL. The V end was cut by 0 bases, the J end by 10 bases, with 10 bases between. CDR3 length: 13 amino acids. This CDR3 is CASSQEHGGEQFF. CDR3 sequence (DNA): TGCGCCAGCAGCCAAGAGCATGGCGGGGAGCAGTTCTTC.

This clonotype was detected only a few times. The V and J genes are TRBV4-2 and TRBJ2-7, with D possibly TRBD2 on 6 matching bases. V lost 0 bases to trimming and J lost 3 bases, with 15 bases between them. The CDR3 runs to 16 residues. The germline CDR1 and CDR2 sequences are LGHNA and YNFKEQ. The CDR3 DNA follows: TGTGCCAGCAGCCAAGAACTAGCCCACTCCCTCTACGAGCAGTACTTC. It is translated as CASSQELAHSLYEQYF.

This clonotype has a handful of counts. The CDR3 DNA sequence: TGCGCCAGCAGCTTGGAACGGGCGGCAGATACGCAGTATTTT. It encodes CASSLERAADTQYF. The chain is built from TRBV5-1 and TRBJ2-3; D unresolved. The CDR3 is 14 residues long. Trimming removed 0 bases from V and 4 bases from J, with 9 bases in between. Germline V lookup: CDR1 SGHRS, CDR2 YFSETQ.

The CDR3 DNA reads as TGTGCCAGCAGTCCGCAGTTAGTCAACAATGAGCAGTTCTTC. The encoded protein is CASSPQLVNNEQFF. The gene calls are TRBV28 and TRBJ2-1; D ambiguous. The CDR3 has 14 amino acids. V lost 5 bases and J lost 5, with 13 bases in between. In germline, CDR1 is MDHEN, CDR2 SYDVKM.

The V and J genes are TRBV15 and TRBJ1-2; no clear D gene. This CDR3 comprises 16 residues. V was trimmed by 0 bases and J by 3 bases, leaving 14 bases between them. Germline V lookup: CDR1 LNHNV, CDR2 YYDKDF (reference sequence). CDR3 region: CATSRDDRQADYGYTF. The DNA of the CDR3 is TGTGCCACCAGCAGAGATGATCGTCAGGCGGACTATGGCTACACCTTC. The variable domain in full, with the rest retrieved from reference TRBV15 and TRBJ1-2, is DAMVIQNPRYQVTQFGKPVTLSCSQTLNHNVMYWYQQKSSQAPKLLFHYYDKDFNNEADTPDNFQSRRPNTSFCFLDIRSPGLGDTAMYLCATSRDDRQADYGYTFGSGTRLTVV.

This clonotype was picked up a small number of times. The CDR3 here is CASSQDSAVGELFF. DNA of the CDR3: TGCGCCAGCAGCCAAGACTCCGCGGTCGGGGAGCTGTTTTTT. The V and J genes are TRBV4-3 and TRBJ2-2; D unresolved. The CDR3 has 14 amino acids. V lost 0 bases and J lost 7, with 9 bases in between. Germline CDR1 LGHNA, CDR2 YSLEER.

The J gene is TRBJ2-1, the V gene TRBV27, with D tentatively TRBD2 (6 bases). The CDR3 contains 14 residues. Germline assignment: CDR1 MNHEY and CDR2 SMNVEV (reference sequence). V lost 5 bases to trimming and J lost 8 bases, with 16 bases between them. Written as DNA, the CDR3 is TGTGCCAGCAGTCCACATCGACCGGGGGATGAGCAGTTCTTC. As protein: CASSPHRPGDEQFF.

In this sample, this clonotype turned up a few times. The rearrangement links TRBV6-2 or TRBV6-3 to TRBJ2-7; 10 bases agree with TRBD1. The V segment lost 1 base and the J segment 3 bases; nucleotides outside the gene matches: 6. The CDR3 contains 16 residues. Looked up from germline, CDR1 is MNHEY and CDR2 is SVGEGT. The CDR3 loop reads CASSYLGQGIDYEQYF. Here the CDR3 DNA reads TGTGCCAGCAGTTACTTGGGACAGGGGATCGACTACGAGCAGTACTTC.

The table lists this clonotype with many counts. The rearrangement uses TRBV5-1 and TRBJ2-7; D unclear. This CDR3 spans 13 amino acids. CDR1 and CDR2 from the germline V gene are SGHRS and YFSETQ. The V end was cut by 4 bases, the J end by 2 bases, with 10 bases between. The CDR3 sequence: CASSPDRAYEQYF. The CDR3 region has the DNA TGCGCCAGCAGCCCCGATAGGGCCTACGAGCAGTACTTC.

In this sample, this clonotype turned up many times. The chain is built from TRBV7-6 and TRBJ2-1; D is ambiguous. V was trimmed by 2 bases and J by 9 bases, leaving 11 bases between them. This CDR3 spans 13 amino acids. Germline loops: CDR1 SGHVS, CDR2 FNYEAQ. CDR3 region: CASSLTESGEQFF. In nucleotides, the CDR3 is TGTGCCAGCAGCTTAACGGAAAGTGGTGAGCAGTTCTTC.

This clonotype appeared many times. The J gene is TRBJ2-7, the V gene TRBV4-3, with 7 bases fitting TRBD1. The CDR3 has 13 amino acids. CDR1 LGHNA and CDR2 YSLEER come from the germline V gene. V trimming: 1 base; J trimming: 4 bases; junction bases outside the gene matches: 1. DNA of the CDR3: TGCGCCAGCAGCCAAGCACAGGGGTACGAGCAGTACTTC. It specifies CASSQAQGYEQYF.

This clonotype was detected only a few times. The CDR3 coding sequence is TGTGCCACCAGCATGCTGGACTACAACACCGGGGAGCTGTTTTTT. Protein sequence: CATSMLDYNTGELFF. This chain joins TRBV15 and TRBJ2-2, with D tentatively TRBD2 (6 bases). V shed 4 bases and J shed 2 bases, with 11 bases lying between them. Germline assignment: CDR1 LNHNV and CDR2 YYDKDF (reference sequence). The CDR3 contains 15 residues. Together with reference TRBV15 and TRBJ2-2, the CDR3 gives the full variable domain: DAMVIQNPRYQVTQFGKPVTLSCSQTLNHNVMYWYQQKSSQAPKLLFHYYDKDFNNEADTPDNFQSRRPNTSFCFLDIRSPGLGDTAMYLCATSMLDYNTGELFFGEGSRLTVL.

The V call is TRBV7-9, the J call TRBJ2-7, with D perhaps matching TRBD1 (6 bases). This CDR3 contains 16 residues. V was shortened by 5 bases and J by 2 bases, with 19 bases between the two germline ends. Germline V gene lookup returns CDR1 SEHNR and CDR2 FQNEAQ (reference sequence). CDR3 amino acids: CASSIPSNRDPYEQYF. CDR3 nucleotides: TGTGCCAGCAGCATCCCCTCGAACAGGGATCCCTACGAGCAGTACTTC.

This clonotype was found a few times. The chain carries TRBV6-1 and TRBJ2-1; D ambiguous. The CDR3 is 14 amino acids. V shed 7 bases and J shed 8 bases, with 18 bases lying between them. CDR1 is MNHNS, CDR2 SASEGT, per germline. DNA for the CDR3: TGTGCCAGCACTCCCCCCACCGGGCTAGATGAGCAGTTCTTC. It codes for CASTPPTGLDEQFF.

There are many counts of this clonotype. This rearrangement joins TRBV11-2 to TRBJ2-1; D tentatively fits TRBD1 or TRBD2 (5 bases each). V lost 4 bases and J lost 5, with 18 bases in between. Germline values: CDR1 SGHAT, CDR2 FQNNGV. This CDR3 spans 16 amino acids. The CDR3 protein is CASSSYGTGVDNEQFF. The CDR3 DNA sequence: TGTGCCAGCAGCTCATATGGGACGGGCGTGGACAATGAGCAGTTCTTC.

This clonotype was seen a few times. The V and J genes are TRBV14 and TRBJ2-7; no reliable D call. Germline values: CDR1 SGHDN, CDR2 FVKESK. Trimming cost V 0 bases and J 2 bases, with 11 bases left between them. This CDR3 is 15 amino acids long. The CDR3 reads CASSQEGVPTYEQYF. CDR3 bases: TGTGCCAGCAGCCAAGAGGGTGTCCCCACCTACGAGCAGTACTTC.